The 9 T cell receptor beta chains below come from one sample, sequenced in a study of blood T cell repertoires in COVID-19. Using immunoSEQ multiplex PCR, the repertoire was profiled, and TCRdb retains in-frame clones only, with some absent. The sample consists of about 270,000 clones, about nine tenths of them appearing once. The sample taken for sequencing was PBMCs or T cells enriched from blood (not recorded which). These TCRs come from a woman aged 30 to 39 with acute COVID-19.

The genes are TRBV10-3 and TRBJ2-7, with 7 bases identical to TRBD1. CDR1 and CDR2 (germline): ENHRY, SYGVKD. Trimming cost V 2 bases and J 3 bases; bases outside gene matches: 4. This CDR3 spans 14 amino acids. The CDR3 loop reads CAISEPGTDYEQYF. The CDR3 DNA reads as TGTGCCATCAGTGAGCCCGGGACAGACTACGAGCAGTACTTC.

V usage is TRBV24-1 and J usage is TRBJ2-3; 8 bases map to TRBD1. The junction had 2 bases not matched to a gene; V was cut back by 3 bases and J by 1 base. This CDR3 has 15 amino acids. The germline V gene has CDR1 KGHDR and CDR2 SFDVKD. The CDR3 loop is CATSDEQGGTDTQYF. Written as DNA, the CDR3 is TGTGCCACCAGTGATGAACAGGGGGGCACAGATACGCAGTATTTT.

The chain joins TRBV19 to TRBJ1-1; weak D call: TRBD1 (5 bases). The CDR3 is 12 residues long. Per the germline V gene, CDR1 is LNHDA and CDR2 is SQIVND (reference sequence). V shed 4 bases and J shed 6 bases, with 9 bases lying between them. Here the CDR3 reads CASSKGGAEAFF. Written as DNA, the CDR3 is TGTGCCAGTAGTAAGGGAGGGGCTGAAGCTTTCTTT. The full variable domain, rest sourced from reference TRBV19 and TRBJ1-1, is DGGITQSPKYLFRKEGQNVTLSCEQNLNHDAMYWYRQDPGQGLRLIYYSQIVNDFQKGDIAEGYSVSREKKESFPLTVTSAQKNPTAFYLCASSKGGAEAFFGQGTRLTVV.

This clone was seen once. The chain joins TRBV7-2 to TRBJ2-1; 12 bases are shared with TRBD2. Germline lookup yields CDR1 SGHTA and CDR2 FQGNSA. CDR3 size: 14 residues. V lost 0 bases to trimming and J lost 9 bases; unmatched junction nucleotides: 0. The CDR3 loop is CASSLALAGGEQFF. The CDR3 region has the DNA TGTGCCAGCAGCTTAGCACTAGCGGGAGGTGAGCAGTTCTTC.

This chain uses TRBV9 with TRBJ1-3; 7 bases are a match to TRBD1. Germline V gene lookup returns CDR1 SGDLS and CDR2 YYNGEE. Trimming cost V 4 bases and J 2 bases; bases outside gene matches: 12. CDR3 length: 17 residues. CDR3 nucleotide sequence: TGTGCCAGCAGCCCCCCCACGGGACAGCGACCTGGAAACACCATATATTTT. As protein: CASSPPTGQRPGNTIYF. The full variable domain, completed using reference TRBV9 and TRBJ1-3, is DSGVTQTPKHLITATGQRVTLRCSPRSGDLSVYWYQQSLDQGLQFLIQYYNGEERAKGNILERFSAQQFPDLHSELNLSSLELGDSALYFCASSPPTGQRPGNTIYFGEGSWLTVV.

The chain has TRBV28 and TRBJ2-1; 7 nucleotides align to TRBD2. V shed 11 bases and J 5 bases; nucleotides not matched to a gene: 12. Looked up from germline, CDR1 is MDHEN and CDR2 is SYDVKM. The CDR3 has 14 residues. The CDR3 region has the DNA TGTGCCTGCGCCGGTGCTAGCGGAAACAATGAGCAGTTCTTC. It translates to CACAGASGNNEQFF. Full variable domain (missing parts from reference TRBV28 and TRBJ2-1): DVKVTQSSRYLVKRTGEKVFLECVQDMDHENMFWYRQDPGLGLRLIYFSYDVKMKEKGDIPEGYSVSREKKERFSLILESASTNQTSMYLCACAGASGNNEQFFGPGTRLTVL.

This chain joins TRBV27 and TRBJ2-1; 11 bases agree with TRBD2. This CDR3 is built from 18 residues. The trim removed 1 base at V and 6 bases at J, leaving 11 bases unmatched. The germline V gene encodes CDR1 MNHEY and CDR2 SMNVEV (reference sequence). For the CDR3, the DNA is TGTGCCAGCAGTTTATTGGCTAGCGGGAGGCGGGGTGGCAATGAGCAGTTCTTC. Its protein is CASSLLASGRRGGNEQFF.

The CDR3 loop reads CASSQDEGLAGGPGTQYF. CDR3 coding DNA: TGCGCCAGCAGCCAAGATGAGGGACTAGCGGGAGGGCCGGGTACGCAGTATTTT. This chain connects TRBV4-1 to TRBJ2-3; TRBD2 agrees at 16 bases. There are 18 residues in the CDR3. V dropped 0 bases and J dropped 8; count of bases not matched to a gene: 8. Germline V gene lookup returns CDR1 MGHRA and CDR2 YSYEKL.

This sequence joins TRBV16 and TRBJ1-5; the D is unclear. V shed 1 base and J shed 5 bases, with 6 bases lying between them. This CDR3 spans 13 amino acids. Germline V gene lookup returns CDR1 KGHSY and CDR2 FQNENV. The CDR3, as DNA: TGTGCCAGCAGCCAATTAGCCGATCAGCCCCAGCATTTT. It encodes CASSQLADQPQHF. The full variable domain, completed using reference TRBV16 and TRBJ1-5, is GEEVAQTPKHLVRGEGQKAKLYCAPIKGHSYVFWYQQVLKNEFKFLISFQNENVFDETGMPKERFSAKCLPNSPCSLEIQATKLEDSAVYFCASSQLADQPQHFGDGTRLSIL.